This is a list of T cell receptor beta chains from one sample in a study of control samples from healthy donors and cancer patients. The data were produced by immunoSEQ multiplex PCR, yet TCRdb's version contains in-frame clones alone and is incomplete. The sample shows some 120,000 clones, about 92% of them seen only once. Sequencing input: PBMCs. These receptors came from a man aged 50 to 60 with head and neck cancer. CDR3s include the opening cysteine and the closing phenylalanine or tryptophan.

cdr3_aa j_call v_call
CASSQDLSPGYSYEQYF TRBJ2-7 TRBV14
CASSRIARTDTQYF TRBJ2-3 TRBV19
CASREGSYEQYF TRBJ2-7 TRBV28
CASSLPKGSEQFF TRBJ2-1 TRBV11-2
CASSYRDRMNQPQHF TRBJ1-5 TRBV6-2/TRBV6-3
CASSSPGRGHTEAFF TRBJ1-1 TRBV6-5
CASSQDSPSYGYTF TRBJ1-2 TRBV18
CSASPYYEQYF TRBJ2-7 TRBV20-1
CASSLGESGNTIYF TRBJ1-3 TRBV28
CASREGGGGNQPQHF TRBJ1-5 TRBV18
CASSLQAGARVEQYF TRBJ2-7 TRBV7-2
CATSTGRLAGYTF TRBJ1-2 TRBV2
CASSPGLPREETQYF TRBJ2-5 TRBV7-2
CASSFTGDYGYTF TRBJ1-2 TRBV9
CASANGDTSTDTQYF TRBJ2-3 TRBV7-8
CASSPQGGRNTEAFF TRBJ1-1 TRBV18
CASSVGGPTAYYGYTF TRBJ1-2 TRBV9
CSVSDYGYTF TRBJ1-2 TRBV29-1
CASSDSRDRFYGYTF TRBJ1-2 TRBV9
CASSPPLGADEKLFF TRBJ1-4 TRBV18
CASSLRLAGGPDTQYF TRBJ2-3 TRBV7-2
CASSYRTGDLNTEAFF TRBJ1-1 TRBV6-5
CASSSTGASGNTIYF TRBJ1-3 TRBV19
CASSLSSTLGTIYF TRBJ1-3 TRBV11-2
CASRRQGEGYGYTF TRBJ1-2 TRBV7-2
CASSQGRPYEQYF TRBJ2-7 TRBV3-1/TRBV3-2
CAWSVLAGGNNEQFF TRBJ2-1 TRBV30
CASSEGQGVSPLHF TRBJ1-6 TRBV6-1
CASSPRTGDQPQHF TRBJ1-5 TRBV6-6
CATSRDLTQRGYTF TRBJ1-2 TRBV15
CASSQINIGDGYTF TRBJ1-2 TRBV4-1
CASSRVKGARTDTQYF TRBJ2-3 TRBV19
CASSFRPVTYEQYF TRBJ2-7 TRBV7-2
CASSVDHRTDTQYF TRBJ2-3 TRBV9
CASSVEEGRSPLHF TRBJ1-6 TRBV9
CASSELQGINTGELFF TRBJ2-2 TRBV6-1
CASSQVRQRTYEQYF TRBJ2-7 TRBV6-2/TRBV6-3
CASSLAQGYDGYTF TRBJ1-2 TRBV5-6
CASSLGQGYNEQFF TRBJ2-1 TRBV11-2
CASSPGGWDRGYGYTF TRBJ1-2 TRBV7-9
CASSLQSTDTQYF TRBJ2-3 TRBV13
CASSFSGRSNAGELFF TRBJ2-2 TRBV5-1
CASSPGGNSPLHF TRBJ1-6 TRBV18
CASSLQGSEGQFF TRBJ2-1 TRBV9
CASSLVPQRGGRNTQYF TRBJ2-3 TRBV7-2
CATSRDLLGRGGGGTEAFF TRBJ1-1 TRBV15